This passage covers 27 T cell receptor beta chains from one sample sequenced in a study of PD-1 blockade in classical Hodgkin lymphoma. Profiled with immunoSEQ multiplex PCR; TCRdb holds only in-frame clones, not every one. Of some 93,000 clones detected, approximately 83% appear once; the ten largest clones hold about a sixth. Time point defined: cycle 4 day 1 (C4D1), after less than 7 weeks of nivolumab. Every single patient, without exception, relapsed after autologous stem cell transplantation, and brentuximab vedotin exposure varied. Material: peripheral blood mononuclear cells (PBMCs), obtained before the fourth cycle of nivolumab. These TCRs come from a human donor with classical Hodgkin lymphoma.

This rearrangement joins TRBV11-2 to TRBJ2-1, with a tentative D call TRBD2 (6 bases). The CDR3 is 14 amino acids. Trimming removed 3 bases from V and 3 bases from J, with 9 bases in between. The germline V gene has CDR1 SGHAT and CDR2 FQNNGV. The CDR3 DNA reads as TGTGCCAGCAGCTTCCAGGGACTCTACAATGAGCAGTTCTTC. It yields the protein CASSFQGLYNEQFF. The full variable domain, its missing parts supplied by reference TRBV11-2 and TRBJ2-1, is EAGVAQSPRYKIIEKRQSVAFWCNPISGHATLYWYQQILGQGPKLLIQFQNNGVVDDSQLPKDRFSAERLKGVDSTLKIQPAKLEDSAVYLCASSFQGLYNEQFFGPGTRLTVL.

J is TRBJ2-3 and V is TRBV9; D not resolved. This CDR3 is 15 amino acids long. The germline V and J ends were trimmed by 2 bases and 1 base, with 11 bases remaining between them. Germline CDR1 is SGDLS and CDR2 is YYNGEE. The DNA of the CDR3 is TGTGCCAGCAGCGTCCTCGGGTCCGGCACAGATACGCAGTATTTT. It codes for CASSVLGSGTDTQYF.

The chain has TRBV14 and TRBJ1-2; D is undetermined. The CDR3 runs to 14 residues. From germline, CDR1 is SGHDN and CDR2 FVKESK. Trimming took off 3 bases at V and 7 bases at J, with 15 bases between the two ends. The CDR3 DNA is TGTGCCAGCAGCCAGGAAAGGGTACGCGGTGGCTACACCTTC. Translated: CASSQERVRGGYTF.

This clone appeared a few times. The rearrangement joins TRBV28 to TRBJ2-1; possibly TRBD2 for D (6 bases). This CDR3 is built from 14 residues. Per germline, CDR1 MDHEN and CDR2 SYDVKM. Trimming removed 1 base at V and 9 bases at J, with 13 bases between. The DNA for the CDR3 is TGTGCCAGCAGTTTATTATTGGGGGGTGGTGAGCAGTTCTTC. This codes for CASSLLLGGGEQFF.

This sequence joins TRBV7-9 and TRBJ2-5; TRBD2 is a possible D gene (5 bases). The length of the CDR3 is 13 residues. V lost 5 bases to trimming and J lost 4 bases, with 11 bases between them. Germline V gene sequence: CDR1 SEHNR, CDR2 FQNEAQ (reference sequence). The DNA for the CDR3 is TGTGCCAGCAGCGTGGGTGGGAGAGAGACCCAGTACTTC. This encodes CASSVGGRETQYF. The variable domain in full, with the rest retrieved from reference TRBV7-9 and TRBJ2-5, is DTGVSQNPRHKITKRGQNVTFRCDPISEHNRLYWYRQTLGQGPEFLTYFQNEAQLEKSRLLSDRFSAERPKGSFSTLEIQRTEQGDSAMYLCASSVGGRETQYFGPGTRLLVL.

This clone was found a few times. This sequence joins TRBV5-4 and TRBJ2-5; TRBD1 aligns across 7 bases. The length of the CDR3 is 14 residues. The V gene's germline CDR1 is SGHNT and CDR2 YYREEE (reference sequence). V shed 4 bases, J shed 1 base, and the junction held 4 bases outside the gene matches. CDR3 protein: CASSPGTAQETQYF. CDR3 sequence (DNA): TGTGCCAGCAGCCCCGGGACAGCCCAAGAGACCCAGTACTTC.

This clone was seen a handful of times. The CDR3 here is CASSLGAGFAKNIQYF. CDR3 coding DNA: TGTGCCAGCAGCTTGGGGGCAGGGTTTGCCAAAAACATTCAGTACTTC. V is TRBV5-4 and J is TRBJ2-4, with D possibly being TRBD1 (5 bases). The CDR3 loop spans 16 amino acids. The V and J ends lost 0 bases and 1 base respectively, with 11 bases between them. CDR1 and CDR2 (germline): SGHNT, YYREEE (reference sequence).

The V and J genes are TRBV19 and TRBJ2-7, with D unclear. Germline CDR1 is LNHDA and CDR2 is SQIVND (reference sequence). The CDR3 sequence is 16 residues long. V was pared by 5 bases and J by 2 bases, with 19 bases between. DNA of the CDR3: TGTGCCAGTAGTCCCATCAATCCGGCGAGGACCTACGAGCAGTACTTC. Its protein is CASSPINPARTYEQYF. The variable domain in full, with the rest retrieved from reference TRBV19 and TRBJ2-7, is DGGITQSPKYLFRKEGQNVTLSCEQNLNHDAMYWYRQDPGQGLRLIYYSQIVNDFQKGDIAEGYSVSREKKESFPLTVTSAQKNPTAFYLCASSPINPARTYEQYFGPGTRLTVT.

This clone was detected once. This sequence joins TRBV5-1 and TRBJ2-7; TRBD2 matches at 11 bases. J lost 4 bases, V lost 4 bases, and 4 bases had no gene match. This CDR3 has 14 residues. CDR1 is SGHRS, CDR2 YFSETQ, per germline. In DNA, the CDR3 is TGCGCCAGCAGCCTCACTAGCGGGAGATACGAGCAGTACTTC. It encodes CASSLTSGRYEQYF.

The chain employs TRBV2 and TRBJ1-3; weak D call: TRBD1 (5 bases). V was trimmed by 6 bases and J by 0 bases, leaving 9 bases between them. This CDR3 comprises 14 residues. Germline V lookup: CDR1 SNHLY, CDR2 FYNNEI. CDR3 sequence (DNA): TGTGCCAGCAGACAGGTTTTCTCTGGAAACACCATATATTTT. It translates to CASRQVFSGNTIYF.

The CDR3 DNA is TGTGCCAGCAGCCAAGCGACAGGTTGGGGCAATGAGCAGTTCTTC. This encodes CASSQATGWGNEQFF. The chain combines TRBV7-6 with TRBJ2-1, with D maybe TRBD1 (6 bases). Germline V gene lookup returns CDR1 SGHVS and CDR2 FNYEAQ. The CDR3 length is 15 residues. Trimming cost V 5 bases and J 6 bases, with 17 bases left between them.

The chain recombines TRBV21-1 with TRBJ2-7; the DNA was not compared with TRBD2, the D call given in the table. TRBV21-1 is reported as a pseudogene. The CDR3 sequence is 15 residues long. CDR3 in amino acids: CASSTQSTSAYEQYF. CDR3 bases: TGTGCCAGCAGCACGCAGTCGACTAGTGCCTACGAGCAGTACTTC.

This clone appeared a few times. The gene calls are TRBV25-1 and TRBJ2-7; D is unresolved. Trimming stripped 2 bases from V and 7 bases from J, with 12 bases between. CDR1 is MGHDK, CDR2 SYGVNS, per germline. This CDR3 comprises 13 residues. The chain's CDR3 is CASSELDVREQYF. The CDR3 DNA reads TGTGCCAGCAGTGAACTAGACGTCCGGGAGCAGTACTTC.

V usage is TRBV5-5 and J usage is TRBJ2-7; the D gene is possibly TRBD2 (6 bases). The length of the CDR3 is 14 residues. Between the trimmed V and J ends, which lost 3 bases and 6 bases, there was a span of 16 bases. Per germline, CDR1 SGHKS and CDR2 YYEKEE (reference sequence). The CDR3 sequence is CASSWGLSSGEQYF. The CDR3, as DNA: TGTGCCAGCAGCTGGGGACTGTCCTCCGGCGAGCAGTACTTC.

This clone occurred a few times. The chain joins TRBV5-1 to TRBJ2-5, with D possibly being TRBD2 (5 bases). Between the trimmed V and J ends, which lost 4 bases and 4 bases, there was a span of 11 bases. The CDR3 totals 13 residues. In germline, CDR1 is SGHRS, CDR2 YFSETQ. The CDR3 DNA sequence: TGCGCCAGCAGCGTAGAGGGTGGAGAGACCCAGTACTTC. This sequence encodes CASSVEGGETQYF.

The chain is built from TRBV5-1 and TRBJ2-1; D is undetermined. V lost 4 bases and J 6 bases, leaving 11 bases between the germline ends. This CDR3 spans 13 amino acids. In germline, CDR1 is SGHRS, CDR2 YFSETQ. The CDR3 region is CASSAFRVNEQFF. In DNA, the CDR3 is TGCGCCAGCAGCGCCTTTAGGGTCAATGAGCAGTTCTTC. Full variable domain (missing parts from reference TRBV5-1 and TRBJ2-1): KAGVTQTPRYLIKTRGQQVTLSCSPISGHRSVSWYQQTPGQGLQFLFEYFSETQRNKGNFPGRFSGRQFSNSRSEMNVSTLELGDSALYLCASSAFRVNEQFFGPGTRLTVL.

The rearrangement joins TRBV30 to TRBJ2-5; TRBD1 agrees at 7 bases. The CDR3 covers 14 residues. Germline V gene sequence: CDR1 GTSNPN, CDR2 SVGIG (reference sequence). V was pared by 5 bases and J by 5 bases, with 11 bases of the junction left unmatched. CDR3 protein: CAWSLKGAAETQYF. The CDR3 DNA sequence: TGTGCCTGGTCCCTGAAGGGGGCGGCTGAGACCCAGTACTTC.

This clone has more than one count but fewer than ten. The gene calls are TRBV11-3 and TRBJ1-1; unclear D gene. The germline CDR1 and CDR2 sequences are SGHNT and YENEEA. V lost 4 bases and J lost 3, with 9 bases in between. The CDR3 extends over 13 amino acids. CDR3 residues: CASSSPPHTEAFF. The CDR3 bases are TGTGCCAGCAGCTCCCCTCCCCACACTGAAGCTTTCTTT.

The chain recombines TRBV7-9 with TRBJ2-7, with 12 positions matching TRBD1. The CDR3 loop spans 15 amino acids. The ends lost 3 bases at V and 7 bases at J; junction bases unmatched: 7. The germline CDR1 and CDR2 sequences are SEHNR and FQNEAQ (reference sequence). This CDR3 is CASSFPGQGAREQYF. The CDR3 DNA reads TGTGCCAGCAGCTTTCCGGGACAGGGGGCAAGAGAGCAGTACTTC.

The chain recombines TRBV7-3 with TRBJ2-1; 8 bases match TRBD2. Germline CDR1 and CDR2: SGHTA and FQGTGA. V was pared by 4 bases and J by 3 bases, with 2 bases of the junction left unmatched. The CDR3 is 14 amino acids. CDR3 sequence reads: CASSSLAGYNEQFF. The CDR3 DNA follows: TGTGCCAGCAGCTCTCTAGCGGGCTACAATGAGCAGTTCTTC.

This CDR3 is CASSQDESGGYNEQFF. CDR3 DNA sequence: TGCGCCAGCAGCCAAGATGAGAGCGGAGGCTACAATGAGCAGTTCTTC. The chain is built from TRBV4-1 and TRBJ2-1; D is perhaps TRBD2 (5 bases). Germline lookup yields CDR1 MGHRA and CDR2 YSYEKL. V was clipped by 0 bases and J by 3 bases, with 12 bases between them. The CDR3 runs 16 residues.

The chain joins TRBV5-1 to TRBJ2-6; D remains ambiguous. Looked up from germline, CDR1 is SGHRS and CDR2 is YFSETQ. The V end was cut by 2 bases, the J end by 0 bases, with 6 bases between. The length of the CDR3 is 15 residues. CDR3 DNA: TGCGCCAGCAGCTTAACTCCCTCTGGGGCCAACGTCCTGACTTTC. Its protein product is CASSLTPSGANVLTF.

This clone was seen only once. The chain combines TRBV5-6 with TRBJ2-7, with 9 positions matching TRBD2. V gave up 4 bases and J gave up 3 bases; unmatched junction bases: 11. CDR3 length equals 16 residues. Germline CDR1 reads SGHDT; CDR2 reads YYEEEE. The CDR3 reads CASSPPGSGRIYEQYF. CDR3 sequence (DNA): TGTGCCAGCAGCCCACCGGGTAGCGGGAGAATCTACGAGCAGTACTTC.

The genes are TRBV9 and TRBJ2-2, with TRBD1 matching over 11 bases. With 0 bases clipped from V and 4 bases from J, the junction kept 8 bases outside the gene matches. Germline lookup yields CDR1 SGDLS and CDR2 YYNGEE. The CDR3 runs to 18 residues. In DNA, the CDR3 is TGTGCCAGCAGCGTAGCTGGTTGGACAGGGGGCGTCACCGGGGAGCTGTTTTTT. This sequence encodes CASSVAGWTGGVTGELFF.

J is TRBJ2-3 and V is TRBV6-5; TRBD2 matches at 10 bases. The V segment lost 0 bases and the J segment 0 bases; nucleotides outside the gene matches: 0. CDR3 size: 16 residues. Germline assignment: CDR1 MNHEY and CDR2 SVGAGI. For the CDR3, the DNA is TGTGCCAGCAGTTACTCACTAGCGGGAAGCACAGATACGCAGTATTTT. As protein: CASSYSLAGSTDTQYF.

The genes are TRBV4-3 and TRBJ1-5; D uncertain. Deletions cut 1 base from V and 4 bases from J, with 11 bases between. Per germline, CDR1 LGHNA and CDR2 YSLEER. The CDR3 runs to 15 residues. The DNA of the CDR3 is TGCGCCAGCAGCCAAGTGGTCGGGGATAATCAGCCCCAGCATTTT. Translating it yields CASSQVVGDNQPQHF.

This clone was picked up one time. The rearrangement links TRBV28 to TRBJ1-1; D might be TRBD1 (5 bases). Trimming pared 4 bases from V and 1 base from J, leaving 19 bases between. This CDR3 has 17 amino acids. The germline V gene has CDR1 MDHEN and CDR2 SYDVKM. This chain's CDR3 is CASSSNLGRHPNTEAFF. The CDR3 nucleotides are TGTGCCAGCAGTTCCAATTTGGGACGGCATCCGAACACTGAAGCTTTCTTT. Supplemented by reference TRBV28 and TRBJ1-1, the full variable domain reads DVKVTQSSRYLVKRTGEKVFLECVQDMDHENMFWYRQDPGLGLRLIYFSYDVKMKEKGDIPEGYSVSREKKERFSLILESASTNQTSMYLCASSSNLGRHPNTEAFFGQGTRLTVV.